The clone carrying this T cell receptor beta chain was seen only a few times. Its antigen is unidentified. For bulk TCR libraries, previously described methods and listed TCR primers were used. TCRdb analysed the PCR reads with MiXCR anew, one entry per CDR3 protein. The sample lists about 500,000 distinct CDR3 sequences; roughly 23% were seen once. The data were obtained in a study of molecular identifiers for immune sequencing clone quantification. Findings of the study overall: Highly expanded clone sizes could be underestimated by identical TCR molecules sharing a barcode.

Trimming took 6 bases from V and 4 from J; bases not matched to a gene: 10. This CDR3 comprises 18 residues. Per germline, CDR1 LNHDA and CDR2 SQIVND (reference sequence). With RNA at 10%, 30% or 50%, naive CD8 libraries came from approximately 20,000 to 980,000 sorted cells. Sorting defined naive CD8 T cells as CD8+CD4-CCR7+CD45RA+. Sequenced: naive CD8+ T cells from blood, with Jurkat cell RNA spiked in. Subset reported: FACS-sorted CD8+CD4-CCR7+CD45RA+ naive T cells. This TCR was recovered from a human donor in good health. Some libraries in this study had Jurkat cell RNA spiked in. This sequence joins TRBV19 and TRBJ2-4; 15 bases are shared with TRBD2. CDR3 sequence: CASRRTSGRAPEKNIQYF. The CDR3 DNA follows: TGTGCCAGTAGAAGGACTAGCGGGAGGGCCCCAGAAAAAAACATTCAGTACTTC.